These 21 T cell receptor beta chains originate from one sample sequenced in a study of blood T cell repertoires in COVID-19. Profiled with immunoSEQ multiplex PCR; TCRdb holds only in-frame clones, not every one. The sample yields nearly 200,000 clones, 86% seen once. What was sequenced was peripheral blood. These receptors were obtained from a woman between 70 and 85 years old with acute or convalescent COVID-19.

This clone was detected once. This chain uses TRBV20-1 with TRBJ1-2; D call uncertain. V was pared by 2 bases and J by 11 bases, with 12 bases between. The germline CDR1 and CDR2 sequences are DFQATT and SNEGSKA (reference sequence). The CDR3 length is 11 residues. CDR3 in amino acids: CSARYEQTYTF. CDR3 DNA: TGCAGTGCTAGATACGAACAGACGTACACCTTC.

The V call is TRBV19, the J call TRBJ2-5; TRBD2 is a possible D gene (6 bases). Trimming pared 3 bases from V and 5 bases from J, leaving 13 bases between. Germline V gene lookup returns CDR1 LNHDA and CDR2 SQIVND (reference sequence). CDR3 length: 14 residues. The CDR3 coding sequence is TGTGCCAGTAGTATCGGGCAGGGAGGCGAGACCCAGTACTTC. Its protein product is CASSIGQGGETQYF. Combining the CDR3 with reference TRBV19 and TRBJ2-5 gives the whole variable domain DGGITQSPKYLFRKEGQNVTLSCEQNLNHDAMYWYRQDPGQGLRLIYYSQIVNDFQKGDIAEGYSVSREKKESFPLTVTSAQKNPTAFYLCASSIGQGGETQYFGPGTRLLVL.

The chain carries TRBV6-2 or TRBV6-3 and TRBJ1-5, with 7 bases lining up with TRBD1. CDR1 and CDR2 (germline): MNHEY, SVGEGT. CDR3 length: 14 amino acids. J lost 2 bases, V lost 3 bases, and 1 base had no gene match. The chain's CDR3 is CASSYGTGNQPQHF. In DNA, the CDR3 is TGTGCCAGCAGTTATGGGACAGGCAATCAGCCCCAGCATTTT.

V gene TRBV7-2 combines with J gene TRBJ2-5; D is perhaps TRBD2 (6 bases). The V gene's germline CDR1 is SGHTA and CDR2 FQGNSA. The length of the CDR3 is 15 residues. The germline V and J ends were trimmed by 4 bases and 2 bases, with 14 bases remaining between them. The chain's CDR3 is CASSSQLGTQETQYF. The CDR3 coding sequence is TGTGCCAGCAGCTCCCAGCTCGGGACTCAAGAGACCCAGTACTTC. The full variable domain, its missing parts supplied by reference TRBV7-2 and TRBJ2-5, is GAGVSQSPSNKVTEKGKDVELRCDPISGHTALYWYRQSLGQGLEFLIYFQGNSAPDKSGLPSDRFSAERTGGSVSTLTIQRTQQEDSAVYLCASSSQLGTQETQYFGPGTRLLVL.

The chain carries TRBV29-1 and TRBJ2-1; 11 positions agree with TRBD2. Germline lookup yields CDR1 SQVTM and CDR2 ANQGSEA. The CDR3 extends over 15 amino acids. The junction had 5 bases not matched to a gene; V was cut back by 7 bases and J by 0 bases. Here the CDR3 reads CSARLAGSSYNEQFF. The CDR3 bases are TGCAGCGCCAGACTAGCGGGAAGCTCCTACAATGAGCAGTTCTTC.

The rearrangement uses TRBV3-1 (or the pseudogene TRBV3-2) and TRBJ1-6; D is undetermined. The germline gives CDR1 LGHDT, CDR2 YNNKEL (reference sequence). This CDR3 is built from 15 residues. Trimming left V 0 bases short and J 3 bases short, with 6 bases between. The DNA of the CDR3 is TGTGCCAGCAGCCAAGAATCCGGCTATAATTCACCCCTCCACTTT. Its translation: CASSQESGYNSPLHF.

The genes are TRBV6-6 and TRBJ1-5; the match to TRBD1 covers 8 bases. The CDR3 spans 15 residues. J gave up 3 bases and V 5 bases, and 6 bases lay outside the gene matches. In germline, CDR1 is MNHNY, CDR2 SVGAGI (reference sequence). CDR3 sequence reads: CASSDTGGLNQPQHF. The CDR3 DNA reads TGTGCCAGCAGTGATACAGGGGGGCTCAATCAGCCCCAGCATTTT.

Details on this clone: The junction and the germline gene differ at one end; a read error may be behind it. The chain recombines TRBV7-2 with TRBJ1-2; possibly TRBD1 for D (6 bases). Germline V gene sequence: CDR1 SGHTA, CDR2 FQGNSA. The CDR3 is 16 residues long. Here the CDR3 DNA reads TGTGCCAGCAGCGTAGCGTTAGGGGGTTCTGGCTATGGCTACACCTTC. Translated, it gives CASSVALGGSGYGYTF. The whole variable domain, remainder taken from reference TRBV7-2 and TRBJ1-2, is GAGVSQSPSNKVTEKGKDVELRCDPISGHTALYWYRQSLGQGLEFLIYFQGNSAPDKSGLPSDRFSAERTGGSVSTLTIQRTQQEDSAVYLCASSVALGGSGYGYTFGSGTRLTVV.

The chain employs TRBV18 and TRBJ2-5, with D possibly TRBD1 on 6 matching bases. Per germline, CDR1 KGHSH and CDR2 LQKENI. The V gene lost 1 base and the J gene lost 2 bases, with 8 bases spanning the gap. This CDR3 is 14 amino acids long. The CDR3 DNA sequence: TGTGCCAGCTCACCACTCGGACAGCAAGAGACCCAGTACTTC. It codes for CASSPLGQQETQYF. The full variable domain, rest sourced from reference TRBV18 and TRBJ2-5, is NAGVMQNPRHLVRRRGQEARLRCSPMKGHSHVYWYRQLPEEGLKFMVYLQKENIIDESGMPKERFSAEFPKEGPSILRIQQVVRGDSAAYFCASSPLGQQETQYFGPGTRLLVL.

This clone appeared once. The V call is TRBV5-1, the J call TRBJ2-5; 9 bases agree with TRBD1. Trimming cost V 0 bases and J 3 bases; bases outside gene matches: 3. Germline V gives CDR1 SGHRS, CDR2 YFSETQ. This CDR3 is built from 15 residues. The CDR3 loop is CASSLGGQGEETQYF. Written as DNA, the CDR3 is TGCGCCAGCAGCTTGGGGGGACAGGGCGAAGAGACCCAGTACTTC.

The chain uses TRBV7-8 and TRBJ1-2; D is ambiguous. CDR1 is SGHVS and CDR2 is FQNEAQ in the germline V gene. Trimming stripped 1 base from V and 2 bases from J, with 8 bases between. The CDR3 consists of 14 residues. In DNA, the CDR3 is TGTGCCAGCAGCTTAGGGGCGTCGAACTATGGCTACACCTTC. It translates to CASSLGASNYGYTF.

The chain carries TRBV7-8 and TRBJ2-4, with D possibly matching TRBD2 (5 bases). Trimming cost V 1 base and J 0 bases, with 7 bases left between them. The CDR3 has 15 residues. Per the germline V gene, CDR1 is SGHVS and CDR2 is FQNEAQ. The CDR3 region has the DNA TGTGCCAGCAGCTTAGTCGGGGAAGCCAAAAACATTCAGTACTTC. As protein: CASSLVGEAKNIQYF.

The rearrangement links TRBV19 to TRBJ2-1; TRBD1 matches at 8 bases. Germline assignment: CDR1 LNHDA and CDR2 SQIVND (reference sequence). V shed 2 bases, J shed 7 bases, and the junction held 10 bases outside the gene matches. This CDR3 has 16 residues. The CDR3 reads CASSITGGMFGNEQFF. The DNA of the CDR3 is TGTGCCAGTAGTATAACAGGGGGAATGTTCGGGAATGAGCAGTTCTTC.

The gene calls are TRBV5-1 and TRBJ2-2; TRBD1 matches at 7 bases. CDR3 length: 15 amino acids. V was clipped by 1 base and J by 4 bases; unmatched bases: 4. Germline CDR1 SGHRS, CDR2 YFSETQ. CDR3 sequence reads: CASSLNRGGTGELFF. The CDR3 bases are TGCGCCAGCAGCTTGAACAGGGGCGGCACCGGGGAGCTGTTTTTT.

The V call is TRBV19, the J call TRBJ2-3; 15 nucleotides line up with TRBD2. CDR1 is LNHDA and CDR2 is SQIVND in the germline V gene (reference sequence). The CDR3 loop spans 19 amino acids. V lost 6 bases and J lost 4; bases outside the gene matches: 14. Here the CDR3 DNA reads TGTGCCAGTAGGAGGACTAGCGGGGGGGCAATAAAGGGCGCAGATACGCAGTATTTT. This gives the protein CASRRTSGGAIKGADTQYF.

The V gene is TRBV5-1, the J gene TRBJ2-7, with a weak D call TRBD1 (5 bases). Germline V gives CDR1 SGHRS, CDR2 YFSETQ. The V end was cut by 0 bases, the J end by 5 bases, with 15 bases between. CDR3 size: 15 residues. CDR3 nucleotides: TGCGCCAGCAGCTTGGCTCAGGGAAGGGTCCACGAGCAGTACTTC. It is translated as CASSLAQGRVHEQYF.

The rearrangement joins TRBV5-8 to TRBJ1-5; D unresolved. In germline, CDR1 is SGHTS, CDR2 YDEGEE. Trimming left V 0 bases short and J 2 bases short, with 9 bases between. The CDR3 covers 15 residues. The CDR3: CASSLGHLGNQPQHF. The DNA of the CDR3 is TGTGCCAGCAGCTTGGGGCATCTGGGCAATCAGCCCCAGCATTTT. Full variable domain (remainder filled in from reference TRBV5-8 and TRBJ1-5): EAGVTQSPTHLIKTRGQQATLRCSPISGHTSVYWYQQALGLGLQFLLWYDEGEERNRGNFPPRFSGRQFPNYSSELNVNALELEDSALYLCASSLGHLGNQPQHFGDGTRLSIL.

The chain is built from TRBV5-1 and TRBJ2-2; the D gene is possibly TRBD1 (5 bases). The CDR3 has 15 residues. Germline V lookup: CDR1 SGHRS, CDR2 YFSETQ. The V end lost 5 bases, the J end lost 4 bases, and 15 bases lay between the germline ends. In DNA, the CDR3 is TGCGCCAGCAGAGACTCCAAGGGGTCCACCGGGGAGCTGTTTTTT. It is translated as CASRDSKGSTGELFF.

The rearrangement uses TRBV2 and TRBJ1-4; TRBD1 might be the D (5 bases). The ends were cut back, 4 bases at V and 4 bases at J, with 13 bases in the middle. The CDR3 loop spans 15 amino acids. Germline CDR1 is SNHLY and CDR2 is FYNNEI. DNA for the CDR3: TGTGCCAGCAGTGGGACGGCGGGGGTTAATGAAAAACTGTTTTTT. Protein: CASSGTAGVNEKLFF.

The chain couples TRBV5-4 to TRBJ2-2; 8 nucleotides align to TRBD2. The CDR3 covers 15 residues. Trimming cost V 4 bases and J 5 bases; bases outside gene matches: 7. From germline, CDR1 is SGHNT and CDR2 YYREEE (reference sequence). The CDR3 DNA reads TGTGCCAGCAGCACGGGACTAGGAGCGACCGGGGAGCTGTTTTTT. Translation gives CASSTGLGATGELFF.

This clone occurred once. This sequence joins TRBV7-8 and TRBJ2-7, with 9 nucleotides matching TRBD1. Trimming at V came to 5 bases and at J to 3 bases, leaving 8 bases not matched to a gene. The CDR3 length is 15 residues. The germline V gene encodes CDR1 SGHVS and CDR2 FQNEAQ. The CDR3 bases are TGTGCCAGCAGCGGGGGACAGGGCGTCATCTACGAGCAGTACTTC. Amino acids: CASSGGQGVIYEQYF.